Listed here are 7 T cell receptor beta chains from one sample, sequenced in a study of regulatory T cells in long-lasting Graves disease. The time point is: newly diagnosed GD, antithyroid drugs for less than 3 months. The authors made the TCR library using RNA they extracted from PBMCs. Library construction for TCR beta used iRepertoire HTBI primers and Arm-PCR of CDR3 regions. TCRdb itself ran the multiplex PCR reads through MiXCR, one entry per CDR3 protein. Altogether 500,000 to 700,000 distinct CDR3 sequences are present, around 17% being singletons, with the ten largest covering approximately 18%. These data were also filed under a second study, of T cells in Graves' hyperthyroidism and ophthalmopathy.

The sequencing used peripheral blood mononuclear cells (PBMCs), collected at new diagnosis, from a patient treated with antithyroid drugs. These receptors originate from a woman between 25 and 40 years old with Graves disease.

This clonotype was found a few times. J is TRBJ1-2 and V is TRBV25-1; possible D gene TRBD1, 5 bases. Trimming took 6 bases from V and 2 from J, leaving 13 bases between them. Germline-derived CDR1 and CDR2 are MGHDK and SYGVNS. The CDR3 spans 14 residues. The CDR3 DNA sequence: TGTGCCAGCAGGGGACCCATAAACAACTATGGCTACACCTTC. Protein sequence: CASRGPINNYGYTF.

This clonotype was recorded at least ten times. The CDR3 sequence is CASTPWERQQGNYGYTF. The DNA of the CDR3 is TGTGCCAGCACCCCCTGGGAAAGACAACAGGGGAACTATGGCTACACCTTC. The V call is TRBV6-1, the J call TRBJ1-2; 7 nucleotides agree with TRBD1. Germline V gene lookup returns CDR1 MNHNS and CDR2 SASEGT. After removal of 7 bases from V and 2 bases from J, the junction contained 16 bases not matched to a gene. This CDR3 region has 17 residues.

This clonotype was observed many times. The V and J genes are TRBV28 and TRBJ1-1; D is ambiguous. Trimming removed 4 bases at V and 4 bases at J, with 10 bases between. Per the germline V gene, CDR1 is MDHEN and CDR2 is SYDVKM. This CDR3 contains 13 residues. The CDR3 DNA follows: TGTGCCAGCAGTTCTCCATGGGGCACTGAAGCTTTCTTT. Its protein product is CASSSPWGTEAFF.

V usage is TRBV18 and J usage is TRBJ1-1; D call uncertain. Trimming left V 2 bases short and J 0 bases short, with 16 bases between. Germline V gene lookup returns CDR1 KGHSH and CDR2 LQKENI. The CDR3 covers 17 residues. CDR3 residues: CASSPGMSNLMNTEAFF. CDR3 DNA: TGTGCCAGCTCACCAGGGATGAGTAACCTGATGAACACTGAAGCTTTCTTT.

This clonotype came up many times. The chain employs TRBV7-2 and TRBJ2-7; 10 bases fit TRBD2. Germline V gives CDR1 SGHTA, CDR2 FQGNSA. V trimming: 0 bases; J trimming: 5 bases; junction bases outside the gene matches: 1. CDR3 length: 14 residues. CDR3 amino acids: CASSLALAGDEQYF. In DNA form, the CDR3 reads TGTGCCAGCAGCTTAGCGCTAGCGGGAGACGAGCAGTACTTC.

The table lists this clonotype with many counts. V and J are TRBV27 and TRBJ1-1; the D gene is possibly TRBD1 (6 bases). The CDR3 extends over 15 amino acids. Between the trimmed V and J ends, which lost 6 bases and 11 bases, there was a span of 25 bases. Germline V CDR1 and CDR2: MNHEY, SMNVEV (reference sequence). The CDR3 sequence: CASSPLGTGASGAFF. For the CDR3, the DNA is TGTGCCAGCAGCCCCCTTGGTACGGGGGCAAGTGGGGCTTTCTTT.

Remarks on this clonotype: A junction boundary mismatches the germline segment, possibly from a read error. The rearrangement links TRBV28 to TRBJ2-7, with 8 bases aligning to TRBD2. The germline V gene has CDR1 MDHEN and CDR2 SYDVKM. The CDR3 spans 15 residues. CDR3 sequence: CACSGTSGGNYEQYF. The DNA for the CDR3 is TGTGCCTGCAGTGGAACTAGCGGAGGAAACTACGAGCAGTACTTC.